This T cell receptor beta chain was recovered during a study of cytomegalovirus exposure and HLA in healthy donors. Study-level information: Approximately 200 million T cells yielded over 90 million unique TCR beta sequences in earlier analysis.

All donors participated as healthy donors of bone marrow. The PCR made use of 60 Vbeta and 13 Jbeta primers. Assay: immunoSEQ multiplex PCR; the TCRdb copy retains only in-frame clones and omits some. The sample data list some 200,000 clones. V lost 4 bases, J lost 0 bases, and 21 bases lay in between. This CDR3 is 18 amino acids long. Germline V gene sequence: CDR1 KGHSY, CDR2 FQNENV. A note on this clone: Its antigen is still unknown.

Whole-study findings and limits: Several of the most significant clusters were apparently associated with common viral pathogens in a later analysis.

The V and J genes are TRBV16 and TRBJ1-1; possible D gene TRBD1, 5 bases. The sample taken for sequencing was PBMCs. This receptor was taken from a boy aged 5-17 years in good health and CMV-seronegative. The CDR3, as DNA: TGTGCCAGCAGCCCCTCGGACGGGGGTAGGTATTTGAACACTGAAGCTTTCTTT. Translating gives CASSPSDGGRYLNTEAFF. The complete variable domain, with remaining parts taken from reference TRBV16 and TRBJ1-1, reads GEEVAQTPKHLVRGEGQKAKLYCAPIKGHSYVFWYQQVLKNEFKFLISFQNENVFDETGMPKERFSAKCLPNSPCSLEIQATKLEDSAVYFCASSPSDGGRYLNTEAFFGQGTRLTVV.